The 2 T cell receptor beta chains listed next were all sequenced from one sample in a study of blood T cell repertoires in COVID-19. Produced via immunoSEQ multiplex PCR; TCRdb's table is partial and in-frame only. The table records around 250,000 clones, over 75% of them present only once. The source material was PBMCs or T cells enriched from blood (not recorded which). The receptors derive from a woman aged 50 to 60 who had recovered from COVID-19.

The chain has TRBV11-1 and TRBJ2-7, with 7 bases that match TRBD1. Germline values: CDR1 SGHAT, CDR2 FQDESV (reference sequence). The V gene end was trimmed by 4 bases and the J gene end by 0 bases; junction bases not matched to a gene: 6. The CDR3 runs to 15 residues. Here the CDR3 reads CASSSRQGDSYEQYF. The CDR3 bases are TGTGCCAGCAGCTCTAGACAGGGTGACTCCTACGAGCAGTACTTC.

This clone was recorded a few times. The chain couples TRBV12-1 to TRBJ1-2; the D segment call TRBD1 is taken from the table without a DNA check. TRBV12-1 constitutes a pseudogene. The CDR3 runs to 16 residues. For the CDR3, the DNA is TGTGCCAGCAGCAAACAAACAGGGGGCAAAAACTATGGCTACACCTTC. Its protein product is CASSKQTGGKNYGYTF.